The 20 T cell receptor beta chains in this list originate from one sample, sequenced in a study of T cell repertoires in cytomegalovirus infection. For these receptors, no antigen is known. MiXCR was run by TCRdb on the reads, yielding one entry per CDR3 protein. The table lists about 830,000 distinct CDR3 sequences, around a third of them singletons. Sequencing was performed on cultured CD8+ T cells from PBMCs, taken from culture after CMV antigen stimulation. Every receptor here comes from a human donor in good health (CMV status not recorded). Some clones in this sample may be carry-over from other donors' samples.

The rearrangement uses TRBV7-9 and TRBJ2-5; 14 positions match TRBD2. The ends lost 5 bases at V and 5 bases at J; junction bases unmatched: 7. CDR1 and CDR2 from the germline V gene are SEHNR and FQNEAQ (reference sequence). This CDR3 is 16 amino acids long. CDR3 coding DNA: TGTGCCAGCAGCGCGACTAGCGGGGGGGCCCTTGAGACCCAGTACTTC. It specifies CASSATSGGALETQYF.

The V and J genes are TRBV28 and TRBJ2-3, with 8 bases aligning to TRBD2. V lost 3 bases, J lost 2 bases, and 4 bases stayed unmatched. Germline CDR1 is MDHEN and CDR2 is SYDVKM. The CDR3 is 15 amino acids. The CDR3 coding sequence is TGTGCCAGCAGTTTCGGAGCGGGGGCCACAGATACGCAGTATTTT. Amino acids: CASSFGAGATDTQYF. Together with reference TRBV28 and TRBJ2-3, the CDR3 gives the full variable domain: DVKVTQSSRYLVKRTGEKVFLECVQDMDHENMFWYRQDPGLGLRLIYFSYDVKMKEKGDIPEGYSVSREKKERFSLILESASTNQTSMYLCASSFGAGATDTQYFGPGTRLTVL.

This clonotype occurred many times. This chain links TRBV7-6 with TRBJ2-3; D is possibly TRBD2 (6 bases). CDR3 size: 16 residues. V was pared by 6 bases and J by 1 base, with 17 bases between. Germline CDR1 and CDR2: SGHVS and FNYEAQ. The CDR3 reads CASRGTSRSGTDTQYF. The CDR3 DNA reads TGTGCCAGCAGAGGGACTTCTAGATCTGGCACAGATACGCAGTATTTT. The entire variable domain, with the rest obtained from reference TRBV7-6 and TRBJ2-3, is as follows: GAGVSQSPRYKVTKRGQDVALRCDPISGHVSLYWYRQALGQGPEFLTYFNYEAQQDKSGLPNDRFSAERPEGSISTLTIQRTEQRDSAMYRCASRGTSRSGTDTQYFGPGTRLTVL.

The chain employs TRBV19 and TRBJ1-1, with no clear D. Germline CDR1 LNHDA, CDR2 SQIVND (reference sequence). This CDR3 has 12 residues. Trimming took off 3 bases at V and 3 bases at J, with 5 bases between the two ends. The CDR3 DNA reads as TGTGCCAGTAGTATTAAGGACACTGAAGCTTTCTTT. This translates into CASSIKDTEAFF.

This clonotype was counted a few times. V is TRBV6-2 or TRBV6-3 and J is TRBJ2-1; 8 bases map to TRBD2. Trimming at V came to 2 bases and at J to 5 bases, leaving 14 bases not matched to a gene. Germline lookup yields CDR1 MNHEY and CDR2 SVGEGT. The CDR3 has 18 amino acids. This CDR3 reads CASSYEAGGTVTHNEQFF. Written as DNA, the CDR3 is TGTGCCAGCAGTTACGAGGCGGGGGGCACAGTCACCCACAATGAGCAGTTCTTC.

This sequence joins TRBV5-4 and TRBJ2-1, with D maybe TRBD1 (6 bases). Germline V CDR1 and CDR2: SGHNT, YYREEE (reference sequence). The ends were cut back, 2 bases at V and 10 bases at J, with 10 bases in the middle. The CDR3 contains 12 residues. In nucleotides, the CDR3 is TGTGCCAGCAGCTTCACGACAGGCGAGCAGTTCTTC. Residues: CASSFTTGEQFF.

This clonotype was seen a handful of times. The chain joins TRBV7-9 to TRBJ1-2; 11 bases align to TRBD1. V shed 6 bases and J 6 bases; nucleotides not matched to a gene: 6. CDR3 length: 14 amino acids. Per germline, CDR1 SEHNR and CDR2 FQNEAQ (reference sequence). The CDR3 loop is CASRPGTGGDGYTF. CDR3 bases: TGTGCCAGCAGGCCCGGGACAGGGGGAGATGGCTACACCTTC. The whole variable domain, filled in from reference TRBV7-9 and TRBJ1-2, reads DTGVSQNPRHKITKRGQNVTFRCDPISEHNRLYWYRQTLGQGPEFLTYFQNEAQLEKSRLLSDRFSAERPKGSFSTLEIQRTEQGDSAMYLCASRPGTGGDGYTFGSGTRLTVV.

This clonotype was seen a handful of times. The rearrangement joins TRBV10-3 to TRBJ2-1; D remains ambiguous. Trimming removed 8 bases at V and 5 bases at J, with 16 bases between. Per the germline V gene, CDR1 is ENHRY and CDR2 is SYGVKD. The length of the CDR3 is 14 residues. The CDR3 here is CAILISPSDNEQFF. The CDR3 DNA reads TGTGCCATCCTGATTAGCCCATCAGACAATGAGCAGTTCTTC.

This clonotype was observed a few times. In DNA form, the CDR3 reads TGTGCCAGTCGTAGAAAAATGGGGTCCTACGAGCAGTACTTC. This encodes CASRRKMGSYEQYF. The chain links TRBV19 to TRBJ2-7; D is uncertain. V was clipped by 8 bases and J by 1 base, with 15 bases between them. Germline CDR1 LNHDA, CDR2 SQIVND (reference sequence). The CDR3 sequence is 14 residues long.

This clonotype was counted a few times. The chain's CDR3 is CAFASDGYTF. CDR3 DNA: TGTGCCTTCGCGTCGGATGGCTACACCTTC. The chain uses TRBV6-4 and TRBJ1-2, with D uncertain. Germline CDR1 MRHNA, CDR2 SNTAGT. The CDR3 loop spans 10 amino acids. V shed 11 bases and J shed 6 bases, with 10 bases lying between them.

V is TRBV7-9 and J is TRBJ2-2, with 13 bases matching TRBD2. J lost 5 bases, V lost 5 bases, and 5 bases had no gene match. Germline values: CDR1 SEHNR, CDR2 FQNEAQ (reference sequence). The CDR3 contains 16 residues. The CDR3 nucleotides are TGTGCCAGCAGCAGACTAGCGGGGGGACGGACCGGGGAGCTGTTTTTT. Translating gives CASSRLAGGRTGELFF. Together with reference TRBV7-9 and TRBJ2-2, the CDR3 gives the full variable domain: DTGVSQNPRHKITKRGQNVTFRCDPISEHNRLYWYRQTLGQGPEFLTYFQNEAQLEKSRLLSDRFSAERPKGSFSTLEIQRTEQGDSAMYLCASSRLAGGRTGELFFGEGSRLTVL.

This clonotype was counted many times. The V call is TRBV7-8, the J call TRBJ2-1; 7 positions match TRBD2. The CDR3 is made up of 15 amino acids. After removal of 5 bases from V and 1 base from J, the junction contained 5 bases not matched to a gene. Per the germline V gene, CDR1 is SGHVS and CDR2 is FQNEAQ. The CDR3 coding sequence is TGTGCCAGCAGCCGGGCGGGGGAGTCCTACAATGAGCAGTTCTTC. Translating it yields CASSRAGESYNEQFF.

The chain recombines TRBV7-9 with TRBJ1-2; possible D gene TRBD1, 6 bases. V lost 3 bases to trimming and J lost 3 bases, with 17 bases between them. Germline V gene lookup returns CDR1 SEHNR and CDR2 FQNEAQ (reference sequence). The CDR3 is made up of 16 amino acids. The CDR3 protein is CASSFAGQGLHYGYTF. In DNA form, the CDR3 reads TGTGCCAGCAGCTTTGCAGGGCAGGGGCTTCACTATGGCTACACCTTC.

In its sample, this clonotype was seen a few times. CDR3 in amino acids: CASSAERWGQETQYF. CDR3 coding DNA: TGTGCCAGCAGCGCGGAGCGGTGGGGGCAAGAGACCCAGTACTTC. The J gene is TRBJ2-5, the V gene TRBV9, with D perhaps matching TRBD1 or TRBD2 (5 bases each). The CDR3 runs 15 residues. Germline CDR1 is SGDLS and CDR2 is YYNGEE. Trimming took 3 bases from V and 2 from J, leaving 14 bases between them.

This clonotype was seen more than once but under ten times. The CDR3 coding sequence is TGTGCCATCATGACTAGCGGGGCGAACACCGGGGAGCTGTTTTTT. Translated, it gives CAIMTSGANTGELFF. V is TRBV10-3 and J is TRBJ2-2, with 11 bases fitting TRBD2. The V and J ends lost 7 bases and 0 bases, in that order; junction bases with no gene match: 1. CDR1 is ENHRY and CDR2 is SYGVKD in the germline V gene. CDR3 length: 15 residues.

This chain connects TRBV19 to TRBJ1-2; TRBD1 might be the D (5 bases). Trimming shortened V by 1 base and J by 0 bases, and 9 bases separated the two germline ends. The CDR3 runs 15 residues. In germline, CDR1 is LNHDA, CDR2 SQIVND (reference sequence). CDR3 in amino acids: CASSIAPGPNYGYTF. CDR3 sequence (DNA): TGTGCCAGTAGTATAGCCCCGGGACCTAACTATGGCTACACCTTC.

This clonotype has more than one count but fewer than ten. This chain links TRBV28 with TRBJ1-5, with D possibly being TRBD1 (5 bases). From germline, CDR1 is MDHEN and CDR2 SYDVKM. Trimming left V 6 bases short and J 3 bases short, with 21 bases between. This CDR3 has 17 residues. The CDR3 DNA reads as TGTGCCAGCAGCCCTTTGGGGTCAGGGCGCTTCAATCAGCCCCAGCATTTT. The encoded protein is CASSPLGSGRFNQPQHF.

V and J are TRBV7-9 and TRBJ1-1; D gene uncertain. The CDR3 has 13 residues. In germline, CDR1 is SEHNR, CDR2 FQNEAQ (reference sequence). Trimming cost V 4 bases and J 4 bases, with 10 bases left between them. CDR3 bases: TGTGCCAGCAGCTGGACCGTGGCCACTGAAGCTTTCTTT. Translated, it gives CASSWTVATEAFF.

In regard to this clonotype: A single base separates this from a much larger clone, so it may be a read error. This CDR3 is CASSTTRAEFYNEAFF. The DNA for the CDR3 is TGTGCCAGCAGCACGACCAGGGCCGAATTCTACAATGAAGCTTTCTTT. J is TRBJ1-1 and V is TRBV7-2; tentatively, D is TRBD1 (5 bases). The germline CDR1 and CDR2 sequences are SGHTA and FQGNSA. The length of the CDR3 is 16 residues. Trimming took off 5 bases at V and 7 bases at J, with 23 bases between the two ends. The variable domain in full, with the rest retrieved from reference TRBV7-2 and TRBJ1-1, is GAGVSQSPSNKVTEKGKDVELRCDPISGHTALYWYRQSLGQGLEFLIYFQGNSAPDKSGLPSDRFSAERTGGSVSTLTIQRTQQEDSAVYLCASSTTRAEFYNEAFFGQGTRLTVV.

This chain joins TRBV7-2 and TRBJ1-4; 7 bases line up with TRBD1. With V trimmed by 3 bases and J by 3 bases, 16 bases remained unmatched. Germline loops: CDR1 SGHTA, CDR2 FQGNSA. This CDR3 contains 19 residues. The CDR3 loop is CASSLNALTGMFANEKLFF. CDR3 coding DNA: TGTGCCAGCAGCTTGAATGCGCTGACAGGGATGTTCGCTAATGAAAAACTGTTTTTT.